This T cell receptor beta chain came from a study of CD4 and CD8 cells across lung adenocarcinoma regions. TCRdb re-analysed the PCR reads in MiXCR, keeping a single row per CDR3 protein. The table includes roughly 20,000 distinct CDR3 sequences, less than 70% detected once. This clonotype showed up just once. Likely a read error: the CDR3 ends without its conserved phenylalanine or tryptophan. No DNA is shown, since the ends of the CDR3 on it are uncertain; the CDR3 is the one TCRdb lists. The CDR3 is 8 residues long, counting both termini. Germline-derived CDR1 and CDR2 are MNHNS and SASEGT. The patients had localized lung adenocarcinoma, a non-small cell subtype.

The chain recombines TRBV6-1 with TRBJ2-6. The sample taken for sequencing was CD8+ T cells from the center of a lung tumor. The sequence came from a female donor with lung adenocarcinoma. The CD4 and CD8 labels of this study may be unreliable. CDR3 amino acids: CASREETQ.